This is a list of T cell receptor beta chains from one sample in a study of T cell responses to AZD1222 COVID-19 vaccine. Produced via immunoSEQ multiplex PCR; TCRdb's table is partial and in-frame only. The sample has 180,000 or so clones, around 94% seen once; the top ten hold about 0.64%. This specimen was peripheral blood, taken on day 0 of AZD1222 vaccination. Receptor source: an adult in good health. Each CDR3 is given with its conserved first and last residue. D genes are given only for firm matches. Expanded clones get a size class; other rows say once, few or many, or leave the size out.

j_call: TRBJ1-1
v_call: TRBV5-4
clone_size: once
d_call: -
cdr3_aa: CASSTGETEAFF
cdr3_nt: TGTGCCAGCAGCACCGGTGAAACTGAAGCTTTCTTT

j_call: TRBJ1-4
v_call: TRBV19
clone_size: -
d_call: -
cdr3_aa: CATRTGPTNEKLFF
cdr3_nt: TGTGCCACACGGACCGGACCAACTAATGAAAAACTGTTTTTT

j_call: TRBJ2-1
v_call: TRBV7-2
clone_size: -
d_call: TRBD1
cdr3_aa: CASSPDRARRGTYNEQFF
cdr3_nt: TGTGCCAGCAGCCCGGACAGGGCCAGGAGGGGTACCTACAATGAGCAGTTCTTC

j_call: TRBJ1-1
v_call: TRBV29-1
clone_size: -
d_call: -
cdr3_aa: CSVGVGMNTEAFF
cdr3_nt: TGCAGCGTTGGGGTGGGAATGAACACTGAAGCTTTCTTT

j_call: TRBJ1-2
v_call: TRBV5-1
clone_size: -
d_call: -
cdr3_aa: CASSLDVTGEGYTF
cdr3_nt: TGCGCCAGCAGCTTGGACGTAACAGGAGAAGGCTACACCTTC

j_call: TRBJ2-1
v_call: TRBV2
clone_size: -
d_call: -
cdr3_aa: CASSGSEAYNEQFF
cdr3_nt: TGTGCCAGCAGTGGAAGTGAGGCCTACAATGAGCAGTTCTTC

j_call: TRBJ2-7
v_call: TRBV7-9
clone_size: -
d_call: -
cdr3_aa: CASSLNYEQYF
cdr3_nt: TGTGCCAGCAGCCTGAACTACGAGCAGTACTTC

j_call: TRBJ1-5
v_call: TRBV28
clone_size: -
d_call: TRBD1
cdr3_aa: CASSPDRGSNQPQHF
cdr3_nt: TGTGCCAGCAGTCCCGACAGGGGGAGCAATCAGCCCCAGCATTTT

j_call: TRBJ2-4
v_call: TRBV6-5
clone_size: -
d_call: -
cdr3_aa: CASTGRGQGHHIQYF
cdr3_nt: TGTGCCAGCACAGGACGGGGGCAGGGGCATCACATTCAGTACTTC

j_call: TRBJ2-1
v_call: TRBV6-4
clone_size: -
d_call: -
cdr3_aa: CASSDSENNEQFF
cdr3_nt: TGTGCCAGCAGTGACTCGGAAAACAATGAGCAGTTCTTC

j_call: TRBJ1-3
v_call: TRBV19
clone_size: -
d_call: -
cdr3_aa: CASSVSAGTGGNTIYF
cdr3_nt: TGTGCCAGTAGTGTCTCCGCGGGGACCGGAGGAAACACCATATATTTT

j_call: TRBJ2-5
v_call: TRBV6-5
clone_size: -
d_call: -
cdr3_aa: CASSQKQETQYF
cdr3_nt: TGTGCCAGCAGCCAAAAACAAGAGACCCAGTACTTC

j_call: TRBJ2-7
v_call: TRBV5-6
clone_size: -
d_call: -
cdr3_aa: CASSLRGEQYF
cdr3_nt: TGTGCCAGCAGCTTACGGGGCGAGCAGTACTTC

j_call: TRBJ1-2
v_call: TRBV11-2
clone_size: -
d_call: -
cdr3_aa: CASSSDPGYGYTF
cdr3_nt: TGTGCCAGCAGCTCCGATCCCGGCTATGGCTACACCTTC

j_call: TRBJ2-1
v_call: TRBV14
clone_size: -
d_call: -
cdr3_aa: CASRPLAGRYYEQFF
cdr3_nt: TGTGCCAGCAGGCCTCTAGCAGGGAGATACTATGAGCAGTTCTTC

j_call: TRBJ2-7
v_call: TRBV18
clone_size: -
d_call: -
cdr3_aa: CASSPSLGPPATYEQYF
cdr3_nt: TGTGCCAGCTCACCAAGTCTGGGGCCTCCGGCGACCTACGAGCAGTACTTC

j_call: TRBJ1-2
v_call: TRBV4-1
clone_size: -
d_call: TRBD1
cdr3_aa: CASSQADREHGYTF
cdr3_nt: TGCGCCAGCAGCCAAGCCGACAGGGAACATGGCTACACCTTC

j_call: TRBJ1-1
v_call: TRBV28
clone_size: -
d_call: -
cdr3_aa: CASSLRGGANTEAFF
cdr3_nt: TGTGCCAGCAGTTTAAGGGGAGGGGCTAACACTGAAGCTTTCTTT

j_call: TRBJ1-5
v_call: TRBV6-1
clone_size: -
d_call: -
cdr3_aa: CASSEYDSNQPQHF
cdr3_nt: TGTGCCAGCAGTGAATATGATAGCAATCAGCCCCAGCATTTT

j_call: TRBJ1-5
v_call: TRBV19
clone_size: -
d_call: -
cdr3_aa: CASIPADSDNQPQHF
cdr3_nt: TGTGCCAGTATCCCGGCCGACAGCGACAATCAGCCCCAGCATTTT

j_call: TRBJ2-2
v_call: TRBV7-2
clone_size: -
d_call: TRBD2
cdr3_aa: CASGSEGLAANTGELFF
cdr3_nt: TGTGCCAGCGGTTCCGAGGGACTAGCGGCGAACACCGGGGAGCTGTTTTTT

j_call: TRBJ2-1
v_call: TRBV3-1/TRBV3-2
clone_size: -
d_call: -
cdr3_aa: CASSGDINEQFF
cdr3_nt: TGTGCCAGCAGCGGGGACATCAATGAGCAGTTCTTC

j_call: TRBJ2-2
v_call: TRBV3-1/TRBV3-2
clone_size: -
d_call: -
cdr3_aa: CASSQRGSSGELFF
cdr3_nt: TGTGCCAGCAGCCAAAGAGGTAGTTCCGGGGAGCTGTTTTTT